The T cell receptor beta chain under discussion was sequenced for a study of T cell responses to AZD1222 COVID-19 vaccine. Study at large: Pooled in the analysis were second doses at about 4 or about 12 weeks.

Study-wide results and limits: It was only 6 or 7 AZD1222 recipients who were seropositive at baseline.

The data were produced by immunoSEQ multiplex PCR, yet TCRdb's version contains in-frame clones alone and is incomplete. The sample carries about 92,000 clones, approximately 91% recorded once. After removal of 10 bases from V and 10 bases from J, the junction contained 11 bases not matched to a gene. The length of the CDR3 is 14 residues. Germline CDR1 reads MNHEY; CDR2 reads SVGAGI. As regards this clone: As yet, its antigen is unknown.

The sample here was peripheral blood, taken on day 0 of AZD1222 vaccination. The clonotype comes from an adult in good health. The chain links TRBV6-5 to TRBJ1-6; TRBD1 agrees at 9 bases. CDR3 DNA: TGTGCCACTGAGGCCGGGACAGGGACCTCACCCCTCCACTTT. Translation gives CATEAGTGTSPLHF.